What follows are 16 T cell receptor beta chains derived from one specimen sequenced in a study of memory CD4+ T cells and cytomegalovirus serostatus. The protocol was immunoSEQ multiplex PCR, while the TCRdb copy is restricted to in-frame clones and leaves out a portion. The sample consists of approximately 46,000 clones, approximately 74% of them appearing once. Single viable CD3+CD4+CD8-CD45RO+ cells were sorted as the memory CD4+ T cells. The sequencing input was memory CD4+ T cells from blood. The receptors derive from an adult in good health and CMV-seropositive.

As to this clone: The junction shows a germline mismatch at one end, possibly a read error. The CDR3 sequence: CASSLESGQGYEQYF. DNA of the CDR3: TGTGCTAGCAGCTTAGAGTCGGGACAGGGCTACGAGCAGTACTTC. The chain is built from TRBV7-7 and TRBJ2-7; 9 bases align to TRBD1. The CDR3 has 15 residues. In germline, CDR1 is SSHAT, CDR2 FNYEAQ (reference sequence).

This chain joins TRBV21-1 and TRBJ2-7; TRBD1 was called by the table and not checked on the DNA. TRBV21-1 is termed a pseudogene. This CDR3 comprises 15 residues. DNA for the CDR3: TGTGCCACACACCCGACAGGGGGAATTTTTGGCGAGCAGTACTTC. It specifies CATHPTGGIFGEQYF.

The rearrangement links TRBV19 to TRBJ1-5, with 9 bases identical to TRBD1. In germline, CDR1 is LNHDA, CDR2 SQIVND (reference sequence). CDR3 length: 15 amino acids. V shed 5 bases, J shed 3 bases, and the junction held 5 bases outside the gene matches. The CDR3 spells CASSPNRGPNQPQHF. DNA for the CDR3: TGTGCCAGTAGTCCTAACAGGGGGCCCAATCAGCCCCAGCATTTT.

In this sample, this clone turned up a few times. This chain connects TRBV5-1 to TRBJ2-7, with TRBD2 matching over 11 bases. CDR1 is SGHRS and CDR2 is YFSETQ in the germline V gene. The V and J ends lost 2 bases and 2 bases, in that order; junction bases with no gene match: 3. The CDR3 length is 15 residues. The CDR3 loop is CASSFGSGGAYEQYF. The CDR3 nucleotides read TGCGCCAGCAGCTTCGGTAGCGGGGGGGCCTACGAGCAGTACTTC.

Here the CDR3 DNA reads TGCGCCAGCAGCTTGGGGGACGGGAGCAATCAGCCCCAGCATTTT. Protein product: CASSLGDGSNQPQHF. This rearrangement joins TRBV5-1 to TRBJ1-5, with D possibly matching TRBD1 (5 bases). The CDR3 extends over 15 amino acids. With 0 bases removed from V and 1 base from J, the gap between germline ends came to 8 bases. Germline V lookup: CDR1 SGHRS, CDR2 YFSETQ.

In its sample, this clone ranks as medium-sized. This chain uses TRBV7-2 with TRBJ2-7; maybe TRBD2 (6 bases). Looked up from germline, CDR1 is SGHTA and CDR2 is FQGNSA. The CDR3 consists of 16 residues. The V end lost 0 bases, the J end lost 6 bases, and 18 bases lay between the germline ends. The CDR3 is CASSLAGEVGAGEQYF. Here the CDR3 DNA reads TGTGCCAGCAGCTTAGCGGGGGAGGTGGGAGCAGGCGAGCAGTACTTC.

V gene TRBV6-1 combines with J gene TRBJ1-2, with 7 bases identical to TRBD1. The CDR3 contains 15 residues. Trimming took 6 bases from V and 7 from J; bases not matched to a gene: 14. Germline assignment: CDR1 MNHNS and CDR2 SASEGT. The CDR3 spells CASSPQDRARIGYTF. The CDR3 nucleotides read TGTGCCAGCAGCCCCCAAGACAGGGCTCGGATTGGCTACACCTTC.

A few counts support this clone. The chain has TRBV2 and TRBJ2-2, with D uncertain. The V gene lost 1 base and the J gene lost 7 bases, with 10 bases spanning the gap. CDR1 is SNHLY, CDR2 FYNNEI, per germline. The length of the CDR3 is 14 residues. For the CDR3, the DNA is TGTGCCAGCAGTGAAGACGGAATATTCGGGGAGCTGTTTTTT. Encoded protein: CASSEDGIFGELFF.

The V call is TRBV5-1, the J call TRBJ1-2; no reliable D call. This CDR3 is 15 amino acids long. Trimming pared 4 bases from V and 3 bases from J, leaving 16 bases between. Germline V gene lookup returns CDR1 SGHRS and CDR2 YFSETQ. The CDR3 loop reads CASSPMPRRDYGYTF. The CDR3, as DNA: TGCGCCAGCAGCCCGATGCCTAGACGGGACTATGGCTACACCTTC.

V and J are TRBV6-6 and TRBJ1-3; D gene ambiguous. This CDR3 spans 15 amino acids. Germline V gene sequence: CDR1 MNHNY, CDR2 SVGAGI (reference sequence). V was pared by 2 bases and J by 0 bases, with 8 bases between. CDR3 region: CASSYGSPSGNTIYF. The CDR3 region has the DNA TGTGCCAGCAGTTACGGGAGCCCCTCTGGAAACACCATATATTTT.

The V call is TRBV5-4, the J call TRBJ2-5; unclear D gene. This CDR3 spans 13 amino acids. Germline loops: CDR1 SGHNT, CDR2 YYREEE (reference sequence). The germline V and J ends were trimmed by 2 bases and 2 bases, with 7 bases remaining between them. CDR3 in amino acids: CASSLAPQETQYF. The DNA of the CDR3 is TGTGCCAGCAGCTTAGCACCGCAAGAGACCCAGTACTTC.

The genes are TRBV29-1 and TRBJ1-4; 10 bases are shared with TRBD1. V was clipped by 4 bases and J by 5 bases; unmatched bases: 7. CDR3 size: 15 residues. Germline assignment: CDR1 SQVTM and CDR2 ANQGSEA. This chain's CDR3 is CSVGDRGGGNEKLFF. CDR3 nucleotide sequence: TGCAGCGTTGGGGACAGGGGAGGGGGAAATGAAAAACTGTTTTTT.

This clone is a singleton in its sample. The chain is built from TRBV9 and TRBJ2-2; D possibly uses TRBD1 or TRBD2 (5 bases each). CDR1 and CDR2 (germline): SGDLS, YYNGEE. CDR3 size: 19 residues. V was trimmed by 3 bases and J by 3 bases, leaving 24 bases between them. The chain's CDR3 is CASSAASGRRGRYTGELFF. CDR3 in DNA: TGTGCCAGCAGCGCAGCCTCGGGACGGAGAGGTCGGTACACCGGGGAGCTGTTTTTT.

The chain is built from TRBV9 and TRBJ2-3; no clear D gene. There are 12 residues in the CDR3. Trimming left V 2 bases short and J 5 bases short, with 6 bases between. Germline V gene sequence: CDR1 SGDLS, CDR2 YYNGEE. CDR3 DNA sequence: TGTGCCAGCAGCGTCGATAGAGATACGCAGTATTTT. Protein sequence: CASSVDRDTQYF.

This clone was seen a single time. The chain uses TRBV6-5 and TRBJ1-6, with 7 bases identical to TRBD1. V dropped 8 bases and J dropped 8; count of bases not matched to a gene: 3. This CDR3 has 12 amino acids. Per the germline V gene, CDR1 is MNHEY and CDR2 is SVGAGI. The CDR3 is CASLTGDSPLHF. The CDR3 DNA is TGTGCCAGCCTAACAGGGGATTCACCCCTCCACTTT.

This clone occurred a few times. The chain employs TRBV6-6 and TRBJ1-1; no definite D call. The CDR3 loop spans 13 amino acids. Trimming took off 2 bases at V and 5 bases at J, with 9 bases between the two ends. Germline-derived CDR1 and CDR2 are MNHNY and SVGAGI (reference sequence). The CDR3 reads CASSYLGRTEAFF. In nucleotides, the CDR3 is TGTGCCAGCAGTTACCTAGGGAGGACTGAAGCTTTCTTT.